The next 25 T cell receptor beta chains were all read from a single sample in a study of T-cell reconstitution after alpha-beta-depleted transplantation in children. Researchers prepared the TCRbeta library using unique molecular identifiers, the study reports. TCRdb called the PCR reads again in MiXCR, with one record for every CDR3 protein. Counted here are 750,000 to 950,000 distinct CDR3 sequences, about 15% occurring once; the ten biggest clones make up roughly 5%. This material consisted of PBMCs, mostly from graft donor cells, taken 360 days after TCRalphabeta/CD19-depleted stem cell transplant. Receptors were obtained from a male patient between 10 and 17 years old who had a stem cell transplant for acute lymphoblastic leukemia, so the T cells may come from the graft donor.

The gene calls are TRBV12-3 or TRBV12-4 and TRBJ1-3, with D perhaps TRBD1 (5 bases). CDR3 size: 14 residues. Trimming took 3 bases from V and 3 from J, leaving 9 bases between them. The CDR3 coding sequence is TGTGCCAGCAGTTTGGGGGATGTTGGAAACACCATATATTTT. Translation gives CASSLGDVGNTIYF.

The chain's CDR3 is CASSETFNTEAFF. CDR3 DNA sequence: TGTGCCAGCAGTGAAACTTTTAACACTGAAGCTTTCTTT. The V and J genes are TRBV2 and TRBJ1-1; D unresolved. In germline, CDR1 is SNHLY, CDR2 FYNNEI. The CDR3 has 13 amino acids. Trimming stripped 2 bases from V and 2 bases from J, with 6 bases between.

The genes are TRBV20-1 and TRBJ1-1, with 9 bases that match TRBD1. CDR3 length: 16 amino acids. Per the germline V gene, CDR1 is DFQATT and CDR2 is SNEGSKA (reference sequence). Trimming at V came to 2 bases and at J to 4 bases, leaving 11 bases not matched to a gene. CDR3 sequence: CSARRDREKRATEAFF. CDR3 sequence (DNA): TGCAGTGCTAGAAGGGACAGGGAAAAGCGGGCCACTGAAGCTTTCTTT.

V gene TRBV5-1 combines with J gene TRBJ2-1; 10 bases agree with TRBD2. This CDR3 is 19 amino acids long. CDR1 is SGHRS and CDR2 is YFSETQ in the germline V gene. J lost 8 bases, V lost 5 bases, and 22 bases had no gene match. In DNA, the CDR3 is TGCGCCAGCAGTTGGACTAGCGGAGATCCCCAGCCCTGGCGGGATGAGCAGTTCTTC. It codes for CASSWTSGDPQPWRDEQFF.

The chain employs TRBV12-3 or TRBV12-4 and TRBJ2-1; TRBD2 aligns across 7 bases. V trimming: 7 bases; J trimming: 5 bases; junction bases outside the gene matches: 8. CDR3 length: 14 amino acids. DNA of the CDR3: TGTGCCAGCACCTTCCGGGACTACCACAATGAGCAGTTCTTC. Translated: CASTFRDYHNEQFF.

The V call is TRBV11-2, the J call TRBJ2-1, with 7 positions matching TRBD2. CDR1 SGHAT and CDR2 FQNNGV come from the germline V gene. The CDR3 loop spans 16 amino acids. V was pared by 5 bases and J by 9 bases, with 16 bases of the junction left unmatched. CDR3 nucleotides: TGTGCCAGCAGCGCCCTCCGGGACTACCGTTGGTGTGAGCAGTTCTTC. Protein sequence: CASSALRDYRWCEQFF. Together with reference TRBV11-2 and TRBJ2-1, the CDR3 gives the full variable domain: EAGVAQSPRYKIIEKRQSVAFWCNPISGHATLYWYQQILGQGPKLLIQFQNNGVVDDSQLPKDRFSAERLKGVDSTLKIQPAKLEDSAVYLCASSALRDYRWCEQFFGPGTRLTVL.

This clonotype was seen a handful of times. The CDR3 spells CASSSTGTSGARTGELFF. The CDR3, as DNA: TGTGCCAGCAGTTCCACCGGGACTAGCGGGGCGAGGACCGGGGAGCTGTTTTTT. This sequence joins TRBV3-1 and TRBJ2-2; TRBD2 aligns across 13 bases. This CDR3 has 18 amino acids. V was pared by 6 bases and J by 5 bases, with 12 bases of the junction left unmatched. Germline CDR1 LGHDT, CDR2 YNNKEL (reference sequence).

This clonotype was observed at least ten times. The rearrangement joins TRBV29-1 to TRBJ2-3; possible D gene TRBD2, 5 bases. This CDR3 region has 13 residues. Germline CDR1 reads SQVTM; CDR2 reads ANQGSEA. V lost 1 base and J lost 3, with 8 bases in between. The CDR3 DNA reads TGCAGCGTTGAAGTCGTAGCGACAGATACGCAGTATTTT. As protein: CSVEVVATDTQYF.

The CDR3 spells CSVSAGVNTEAFF. The CDR3 nucleotides are TGCAGCGTCTCAGCGGGGGTAAACACTGAAGCTTTCTTT. This chain connects TRBV29-1 to TRBJ1-1; the D gene is possibly TRBD1 (5 bases). The CDR3 is 13 amino acids. Germline V CDR1 and CDR2: SQVTM, ANQGSEA. Trimming shortened V by 6 bases and J by 2 bases, and 13 bases separated the two germline ends. The variable domain in full, with the rest retrieved from reference TRBV29-1 and TRBJ1-1, is SAVISQKPSRDICQRGTSLTIQCQVDSQVTMMFWYRQQPGQSLTLIATANQGSEATYESGFVIDKFPISRPNLTFSTLTVSNMSPEDSSIYLCSVSAGVNTEAFFGQGTRLTVV.

This chain connects TRBV10-3 to TRBJ2-7, with 14 bases identical to TRBD2. In germline, CDR1 is ENHRY, CDR2 SYGVKD. CDR3 size: 16 residues. With 7 bases clipped from V and 6 bases from J, the junction kept 11 bases outside the gene matches. CDR3 DNA: TGTGCCATCACAGGGGCGACTAGCGGGAGGGGGAGCGAGCAGTACTTC. Protein sequence: CAITGATSGRGSEQYF.

The chain carries TRBV5-1 and TRBJ2-4, with 16 bases that match TRBD2. CDR3 length: 19 residues. V trimming: 3 bases; J trimming: 4 bases; junction bases outside the gene matches: 10. Germline-derived CDR1 and CDR2 are SGHRS and YFSETQ. CDR3 sequence (DNA): TGCGCCAGCAGCTATGAGCCGGGACTAGCGGGAGGGAAGAAAAACATTCAGTACTTC. Protein: CASSYEPGLAGGKKNIQYF.

The gene calls are TRBV5-1 and TRBJ2-1; D is ambiguous. The V and J ends lost 1 base and 5 bases respectively, with 10 bases between them. Germline values: CDR1 SGHRS, CDR2 YFSETQ. The CDR3 loop spans 14 amino acids. The chain's CDR3 is CASSLNPMNNEQFF. The DNA for the CDR3 is TGCGCCAGCAGCTTGAACCCAATGAACAATGAGCAGTTCTTC.

This chain's CDR3 is CASIKSGMSTDTQYF. In DNA form, the CDR3 reads TGTGCCAGCATTAAGAGCGGGATGAGCACAGATACGCAGTATTTT. The chain combines TRBV2 with TRBJ2-3; 7 positions match TRBD2. CDR1 and CDR2 (germline): SNHLY, FYNNEI. CDR3 length equals 15 residues. The V gene end was trimmed by 7 bases and the J gene end by 0 bases; junction bases not matched to a gene: 7.

This clonotype has a count of ten or more. The rearrangement uses TRBV5-1 and TRBJ2-2; 8 bases map to TRBD2. V lost 9 bases and J lost 6; bases outside the gene matches: 19. The CDR3 extends over 17 amino acids. Germline loops: CDR1 SGHRS, CDR2 YFSETQ. The CDR3 DNA is TGCGCCACCAGGGAGTCAAAACCGGGACTAGAGGCCGGGGAGCTGTTTTTT. Translating gives CATRESKPGLEAGELFF.

This clonotype was detected a few times. The CDR3 sequence is CASSSSRDTEAFF. The CDR3, as DNA: TGTGCCAGCAGTTCGTCCAGGGATACTGAAGCTTTCTTT. The chain couples TRBV12-3 or TRBV12-4 to TRBJ1-1, with D possibly matching TRBD1 (5 bases). CDR3 size: 13 residues. V was clipped by 4 bases and J by 5 bases, with 11 bases between them.

The chain recombines TRBV7-8 with TRBJ2-3; 10 bases are a match to TRBD2. Unmatched junction bases numbered 5, after V lost 11 bases and J lost 0 bases. The CDR3 consists of 14 residues. Looked up from germline, CDR1 is SGHVS and CDR2 is FQNEAQ. As DNA, the CDR3 is TGTGCCTTACAGCGGGAGGGGAGCACAGATACGCAGTATTTT. The encoded protein is CALQREGSTDTQYF.

This sequence joins TRBV4-2 and TRBJ1-5, with a tentative D call TRBD1 (5 bases). V was clipped by 2 bases and J by 0 bases, with 17 bases between them. Germline CDR1 and CDR2: LGHNA and YNFKEQ. The CDR3 is made up of 18 amino acids. The CDR3: CASSQFTGTGYSNQPQHF. In DNA, the CDR3 is TGTGCCAGCAGCCAATTTACCGGGACCGGTTATAGCAATCAGCCCCAGCATTTT.

This clonotype was counted once. This chain joins TRBV12-3 or TRBV12-4 and TRBJ2-1, with 7 bases aligning to TRBD1. J was trimmed by 6 bases and V by 6 bases; bases with no gene match: 14. The CDR3 covers 16 residues. The CDR3 is CASSDIRGLDGNEQFF. The CDR3 DNA reads TGTGCCAGCAGCGATATAAGGGGGCTCGACGGCAATGAGCAGTTCTTC.

In its sample, this clonotype was seen a few times. The chain couples TRBV5-1 to TRBJ2-7; D is possibly TRBD1 or TRBD2 (5 bases each). The CDR3 length is 13 residues. V was cut by 1 base and J by 5 bases, with 10 bases left in between. Germline CDR1 SGHRS, CDR2 YFSETQ. The DNA for the CDR3 is TGCGCCAGCAGCTTGAACAGGAGGAACGAGCAGTACTTC. It encodes CASSLNRRNEQYF.

The sample holds many counts of this clonotype. The V gene is TRBV25-1, the J gene TRBJ2-1, with a tentative D call TRBD1 (5 bases). Germline CDR1 MGHDK, CDR2 SYGVNS. The CDR3 extends over 18 amino acids. V was clipped by 3 bases and J by 0 bases, with 18 bases between them. CDR3 in DNA: TGTGCCAGCAGTGAGGTGGAAACAGGAAACAGCTCCTACAATGAGCAGTTCTTC. The encoded protein is CASSEVETGNSSYNEQFF.

The chain joins TRBV4-2 to TRBJ2-1; the match to TRBD2 covers 13 bases. The CDR3 has 17 amino acids. Germline V gene data show CDR1 as LGHNA and CDR2 as YNFKEQ. With V trimmed by 2 bases and J by 7 bases, 8 bases remained unmatched. The CDR3 reads CASSQPGTSGASNEQFF. The DNA for the CDR3 is TGTGCCAGCAGCCAACCCGGGACTAGCGGGGCCTCGAATGAGCAGTTCTTC.

This chain uses TRBV20-1 with TRBJ1-6; D perhaps matches TRBD1 (6 bases). Germline V gene sequence: CDR1 DFQATT, CDR2 SNEGSKA (reference sequence). Trimming took 6 bases from V and 10 from J, leaving 19 bases between them. The CDR3 runs 14 residues. CDR3 protein: CSARSGGGGSPLHF. The CDR3 DNA reads as TGCAGTGCGAGAAGTGGTGGAGGGGGATCACCCCTCCACTTT.

The chain uses TRBV12-3 or TRBV12-4 and TRBJ2-5, with a possible D match to TRBD1 (5 bases). The CDR3 consists of 15 residues. The V end was cut by 1 base, the J end by 5 bases, with 14 bases between. CDR3: CASSLVQGFGETQYF. The CDR3 DNA reads as TGTGCCAGCAGTTTAGTCCAGGGATTCGGGGAGACCCAGTACTTC.

This sequence joins TRBV11-2 and TRBJ1-6; maybe TRBD1 (5 bases). The CDR3 covers 14 residues. Deletions cut 2 bases from V and 7 bases from J, with 9 bases between. Germline CDR1 SGHAT, CDR2 FQNNGV. The CDR3 DNA follows: TGTGCCAGCAGCTTATCAGGGCCCAATTCACCCCTCCACTTT. It specifies CASSLSGPNSPLHF.

This clonotype has at least ten counts. The gene calls are TRBV29-1 and TRBJ2-3; D may be TRBD2 (5 bases). CDR1 is SQVTM, CDR2 ANQGSEA, per germline. Trimming cost V 7 bases and J 0 bases, with 14 bases left between them. The CDR3 spans 14 residues. CDR3 nucleotides: TGCAGCGGTGCCCAGCGGCTTAGCACAGATACGCAGTATTTT. Its translation: CSGAQRLSTDTQYF.